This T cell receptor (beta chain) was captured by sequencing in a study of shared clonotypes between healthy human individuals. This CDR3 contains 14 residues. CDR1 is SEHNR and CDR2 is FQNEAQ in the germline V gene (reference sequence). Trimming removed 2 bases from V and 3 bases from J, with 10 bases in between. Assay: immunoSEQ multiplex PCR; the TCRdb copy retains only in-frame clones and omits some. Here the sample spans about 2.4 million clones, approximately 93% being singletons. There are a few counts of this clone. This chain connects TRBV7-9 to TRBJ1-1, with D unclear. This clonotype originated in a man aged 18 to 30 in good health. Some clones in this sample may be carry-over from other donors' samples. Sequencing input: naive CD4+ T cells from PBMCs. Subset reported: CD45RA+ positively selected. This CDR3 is CASSLNGVYTEAFF. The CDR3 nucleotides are TGTGCCAGCAGCTTAAACGGGGTGTACACTGAAGCTTTCTTT.